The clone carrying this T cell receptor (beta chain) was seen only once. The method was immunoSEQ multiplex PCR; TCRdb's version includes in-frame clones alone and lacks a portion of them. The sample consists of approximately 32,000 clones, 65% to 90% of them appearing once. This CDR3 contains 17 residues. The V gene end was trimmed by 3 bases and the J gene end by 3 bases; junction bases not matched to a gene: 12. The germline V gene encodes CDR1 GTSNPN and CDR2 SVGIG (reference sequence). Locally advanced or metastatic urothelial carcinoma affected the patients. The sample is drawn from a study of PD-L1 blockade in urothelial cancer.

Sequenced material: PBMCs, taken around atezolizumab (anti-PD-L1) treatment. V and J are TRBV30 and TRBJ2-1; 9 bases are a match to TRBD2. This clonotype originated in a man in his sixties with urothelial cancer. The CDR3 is CAWSSTRGSGSYNEQFF. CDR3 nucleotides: TGTGCCTGGAGCTCCACCCGCGGTAGCGGGAGCTACAATGAGCAGTTCTTC.